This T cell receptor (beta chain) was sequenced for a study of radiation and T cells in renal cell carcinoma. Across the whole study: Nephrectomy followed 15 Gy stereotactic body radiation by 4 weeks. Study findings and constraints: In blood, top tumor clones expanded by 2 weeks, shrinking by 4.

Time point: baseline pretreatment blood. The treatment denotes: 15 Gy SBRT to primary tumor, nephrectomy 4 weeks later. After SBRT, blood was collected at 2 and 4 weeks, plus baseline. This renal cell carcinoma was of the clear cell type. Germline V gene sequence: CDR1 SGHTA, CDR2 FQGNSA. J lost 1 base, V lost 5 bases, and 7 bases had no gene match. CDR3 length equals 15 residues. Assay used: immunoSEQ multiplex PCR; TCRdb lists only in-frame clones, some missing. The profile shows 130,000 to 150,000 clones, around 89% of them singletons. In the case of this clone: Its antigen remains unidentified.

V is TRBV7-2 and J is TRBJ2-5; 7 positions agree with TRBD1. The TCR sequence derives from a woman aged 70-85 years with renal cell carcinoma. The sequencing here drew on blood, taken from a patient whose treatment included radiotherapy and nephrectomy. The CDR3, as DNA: TGTGCCAGCAGCAAAGGGAACAGGGGCCAAGAGACCCAGTACTTC. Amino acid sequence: CASSKGNRGQETQYF.